The clone carrying this T cell receptor beta chain was picked up many times. Antigen specificity is unknown. These data originate in a study of T-cell reconstitution after alpha-beta-depleted transplantation in children. Overall study findings and caveats: When one year had passed after transplant, most T-cell counts and diversity came from newly produced T cells. From surviving recipient T cells and thymic progenitors came the high day-60 TCRbeta diversity observed in some patients. It was reported that alpha-beta T cells came from several hundred expanded graft clones (about two months after transplant).

Researchers prepared the TCRbeta library using unique molecular identifiers, the study reports. One entry per CDR3 protein, called by TCRdb with MiXCR from the PCR reads. The data contain a few hundred thousand distinct CDR3 sequences, roughly 11% of them singletons. The germline V gene encodes CDR1 SGHRS and CDR2 YFSETQ. V lost 1 base and J lost 8, with 15 bases in between. The CDR3 covers 14 residues. This TCR was sampled from a child younger than two with acute myeloid leukemia, due to receive a stem cell transplant. The input for sequencing was PBMCs, taken before TCRalphabeta/CD19-depleted stem cell transplant. This chain links TRBV5-1 with TRBJ1-2; D gene uncertain. CDR3 residues: CASSLPGIKRGYTF. CDR3 DNA sequence: TGCGCCAGCAGCTTGCCCGGGATAAAAAGGGGCTACACCTTC.